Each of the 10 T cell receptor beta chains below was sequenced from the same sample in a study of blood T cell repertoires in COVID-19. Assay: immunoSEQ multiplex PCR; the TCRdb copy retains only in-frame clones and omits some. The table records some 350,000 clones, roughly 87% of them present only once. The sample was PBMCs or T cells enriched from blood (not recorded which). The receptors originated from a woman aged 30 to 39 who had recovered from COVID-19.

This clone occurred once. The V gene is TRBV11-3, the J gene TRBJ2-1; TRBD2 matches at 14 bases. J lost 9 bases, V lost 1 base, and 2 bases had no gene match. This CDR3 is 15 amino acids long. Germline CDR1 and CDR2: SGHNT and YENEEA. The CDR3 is CASSLGLAGGSEQFF. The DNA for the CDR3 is TGTGCCAGCAGCTTAGGACTAGCGGGAGGGAGTGAGCAGTTCTTC.

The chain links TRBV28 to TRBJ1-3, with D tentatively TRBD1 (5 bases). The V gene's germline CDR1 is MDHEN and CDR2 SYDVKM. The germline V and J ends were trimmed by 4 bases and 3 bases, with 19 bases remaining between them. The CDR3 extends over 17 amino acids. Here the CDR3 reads CASSSISSGLGGNTIYF. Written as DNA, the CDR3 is TGTGCCAGCAGTTCGATATCCTCAGGGTTGGGTGGAAACACCATATATTTT.

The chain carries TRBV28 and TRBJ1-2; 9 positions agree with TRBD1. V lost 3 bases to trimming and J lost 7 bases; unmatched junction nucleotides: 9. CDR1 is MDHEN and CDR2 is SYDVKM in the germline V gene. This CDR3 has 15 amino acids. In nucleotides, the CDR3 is TGTGCCAGCAGTTTCCGCACAGGGGGCGCGGGTGGCTACACCTTC. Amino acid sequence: CASSFRTGGAGGYTF.

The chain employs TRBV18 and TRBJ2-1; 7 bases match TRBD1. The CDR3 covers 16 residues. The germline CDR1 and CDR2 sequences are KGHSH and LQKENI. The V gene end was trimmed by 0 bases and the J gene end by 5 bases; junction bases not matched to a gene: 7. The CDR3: CASSPPTTGPNNEQFF. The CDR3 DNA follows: TGTGCCAGCTCACCACCGACGACAGGGCCGAACAATGAGCAGTTCTTC.

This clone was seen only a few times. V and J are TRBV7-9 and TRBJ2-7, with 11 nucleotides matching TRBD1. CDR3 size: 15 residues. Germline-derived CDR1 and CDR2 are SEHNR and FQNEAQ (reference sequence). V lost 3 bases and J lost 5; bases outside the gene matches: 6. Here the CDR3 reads CASSFGDRGYHEQYF. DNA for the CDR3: TGTGCCAGCAGCTTTGGGGACAGGGGGTACCACGAGCAGTACTTC.

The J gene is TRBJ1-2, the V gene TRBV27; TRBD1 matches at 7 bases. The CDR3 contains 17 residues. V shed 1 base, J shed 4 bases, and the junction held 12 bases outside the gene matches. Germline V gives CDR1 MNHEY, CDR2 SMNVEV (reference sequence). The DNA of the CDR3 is TGTGCCAGCAGTTTATTTGGGACAGCGATCCTCGGCTATGGCTACACCTTC. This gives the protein CASSLFGTAILGYGYTF.

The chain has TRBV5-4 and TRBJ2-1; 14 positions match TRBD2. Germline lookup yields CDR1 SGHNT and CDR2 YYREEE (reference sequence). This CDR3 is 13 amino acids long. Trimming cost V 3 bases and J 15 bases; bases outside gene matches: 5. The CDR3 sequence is CASSSGLAGVLFF. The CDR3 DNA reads TGTGCCAGCAGCTCGGGACTAGCGGGAGTTCTGTTCTTC.

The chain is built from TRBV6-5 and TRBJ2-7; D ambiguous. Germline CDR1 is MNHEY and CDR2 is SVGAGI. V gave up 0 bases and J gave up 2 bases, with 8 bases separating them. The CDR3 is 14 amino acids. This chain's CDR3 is CASSYSLTAYEQYF. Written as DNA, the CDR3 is TGTGCCAGCAGTTACTCCCTCACTGCCTACGAGCAGTACTTC.

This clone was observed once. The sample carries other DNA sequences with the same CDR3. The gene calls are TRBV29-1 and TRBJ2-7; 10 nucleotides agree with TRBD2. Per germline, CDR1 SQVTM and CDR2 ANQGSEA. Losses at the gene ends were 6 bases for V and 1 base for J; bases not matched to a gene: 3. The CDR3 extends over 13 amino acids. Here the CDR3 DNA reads TGCAGCGTCGGACTAGCGGCTTCCTACGAGCAGTACTTC. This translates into CSVGLAASYEQYF.

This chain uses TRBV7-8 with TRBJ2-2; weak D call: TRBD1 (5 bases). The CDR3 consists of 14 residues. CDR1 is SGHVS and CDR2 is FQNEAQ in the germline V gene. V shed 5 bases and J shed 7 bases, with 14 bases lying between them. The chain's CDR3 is CASSIQGLGGELFF. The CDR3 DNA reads TGTGCCAGCAGCATTCAGGGTCTCGGCGGGGAGCTGTTTTTT.